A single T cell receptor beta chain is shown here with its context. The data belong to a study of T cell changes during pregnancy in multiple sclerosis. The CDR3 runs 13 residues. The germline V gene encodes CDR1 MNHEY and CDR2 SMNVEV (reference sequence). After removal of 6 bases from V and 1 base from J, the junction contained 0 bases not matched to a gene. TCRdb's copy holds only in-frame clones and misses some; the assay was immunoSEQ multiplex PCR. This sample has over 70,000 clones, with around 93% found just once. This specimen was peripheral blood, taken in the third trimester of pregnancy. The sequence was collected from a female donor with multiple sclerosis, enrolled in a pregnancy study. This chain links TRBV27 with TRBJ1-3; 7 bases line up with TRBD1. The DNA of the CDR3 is TGTGCCAGCAGGACAGGGTCTGGAAACACCATATATTTT. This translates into CASRTGSGNTIYF.